The subject of this entry is one T cell receptor (beta chain). These data come from a study of blood T cell repertoires in COVID-19. Method: immunoSEQ multiplex PCR; TCRdb's copy keeps in-frame clones and lacks some. This sample has over 85,000 clones; 87% occur once, and the top ten carry around 1.1%. The CDR3 runs to 12 residues. CDR1 is MDHEN and CDR2 is SYDVKM in the germline V gene. The V segment lost 10 bases and the J segment 4 bases; nucleotides outside the gene matches: 2. The sequencing sample was made of peripheral blood. The genes are TRBV28 and TRBJ2-2, with 8 bases fitting TRBD1. This clonotype originated in a human donor in a cohort sampled during active COVID-19. CDR3 DNA sequence: TGTGCCACGGACAGGGCCACCGGGGAGCTGTTTTTT. It yields the protein CATDRATGELFF.